This record covers a single TCR beta chain. Its antigen is not identified. The data belong to a study of beta chain features in type 1 diabetes. Study conclusions and caveats: Naive, central memory and Treg TCRB repertoires appeared more alike in patients than in healthy donors. Type 1 diabetes patients had TCRB CDR3s that were shorter (moderately but significantly so) in all four CD4+ subsets.

Trimming pared 2 bases from V and 2 bases from J, leaving 12 bases between. This CDR3 contains 15 residues. Germline CDR1 and CDR2: MGHDK and SYGVNS. Isolated RNA was reverse transcribed in full, so expressed TCRB transcripts were sequenced. Samples of naive, central memory and regulatory T cells yielded a mean of about 3.5 million reads. The method was immunoSEQ multiplex PCR; TCRdb's version includes in-frame clones alone and lacks a portion of them. The sample lists around 710,000 clones, around 12% occurring once. The clonotype was recovered from a man aged 30 to 45 with type 1 diabetes. The chain employs TRBV25-1 and TRBJ1-2; D is possibly TRBD1 (5 bases). Material for sequencing was naive CD4+ T cells from blood. Written as DNA, the CDR3 is TGTGCCAGCAGTGAAGAATCGGGGCTCAACTATGGCTACACCTTC. It is translated as CASSEESGLNYGYTF.